This passage covers 10 T cell receptor beta chains from one sample sequenced in a study of blood T cell repertoires in COVID-19. The method was immunoSEQ multiplex PCR; TCRdb's version includes in-frame clones alone and lacks a portion of them. Of more than 200,000 clones in the sample, approximately 80% were seen once. Sequenced: PBMCs or T cells enriched from blood (not recorded which). Receptor source: a woman aged 40 to 50 with acute COVID-19.

The gene calls are TRBV7-3 and TRBJ2-3; TRBD2 matches at 7 bases. The J segment lost 4 bases and the V segment lost 4 bases, leaving 5 bases of the junction unmatched. This CDR3 is built from 14 residues. CDR1 SGHTA and CDR2 FQGTGA come from the germline V gene. The CDR3 reads CASSSSAGSDTQYF. The CDR3 DNA sequence: TGTGCCAGCAGCTCCTCAGCGGGATCAGATACGCAGTATTTT.

This chain joins TRBV6-5 and TRBJ1-2, with 7 bases lining up with TRBD1. V shed 6 bases and J 8 bases; nucleotides not matched to a gene: 9. The V gene's germline CDR1 is MNHEY and CDR2 SVGAGI. The CDR3 is 13 amino acids. The DNA for the CDR3 is TGTGCCAGCAGAGAGGACAGGAGGGGCGGCTACACCTTC. It codes for CASREDRRGGYTF.

The J gene is TRBJ1-5, the V gene TRBV4-2, with D tentatively TRBD1 (6 bases). Per germline, CDR1 LGHNA and CDR2 YNFKEQ. The V end lost 0 bases, the J end lost 13 bases, and 16 bases lay between the germline ends. The CDR3 spans 14 residues. CDR3 residues: CASSQERDDRPQHF. The CDR3 coding sequence is TGTGCCAGCAGCCAAGAGAGGGATGACAGGCCTCAGCATTTT.

The chain joins TRBV28 to TRBJ1-2; TRBD1 agrees at 8 bases. Germline V gives CDR1 MDHEN, CDR2 SYDVKM. The ends lost 8 bases at V and 4 bases at J; junction bases unmatched: 3. The CDR3 totals 12 residues. The CDR3 DNA follows: TGTGCCAGCCTCGGACAGGGCTATGGCTACACCTTC. Amino acids: CASLGQGYGYTF.

The chain employs TRBV5-4 and TRBJ1-2; TRBD1 agrees at 8 bases. With 4 bases clipped from V and 7 bases from J, the junction kept 6 bases outside the gene matches. Germline values: CDR1 SGHNT, CDR2 YYREEE (reference sequence). The CDR3 spans 13 residues. CDR3 residues: CASSLGQDLGYTF. CDR3 in DNA: TGTGCCAGCAGCCTGGGACAGGACCTTGGCTACACCTTC.

The genes are TRBV7-9 and TRBJ2-5; 8 bases line up with TRBD2. The CDR3 totals 17 residues. Germline CDR1 is SEHNR and CDR2 is FQNEAQ (reference sequence). The V gene end was trimmed by 3 bases and the J gene end by 0 bases; junction bases not matched to a gene: 9. Written as DNA, the CDR3 is TGTGCCAGCAGCTTCCCAGATAGCGGGATGTACCAAGAGACCCAGTACTTC. It specifies CASSFPDSGMYQETQYF.

The chain combines TRBV24-1 with TRBJ2-1, with 13 bases fitting TRBD2. Looked up from germline, CDR1 is KGHDR and CDR2 is SFDVKD. V dropped 7 bases and J dropped 4; count of bases not matched to a gene: 9. The CDR3 consists of 17 residues. This CDR3 reads CATSPARGLAGYNEQFF. The CDR3, as DNA: TGTGCCACCAGCCCAGCGAGGGGACTAGCGGGATACAATGAGCAGTTCTTC.

This rearrangement joins TRBV28 to TRBJ2-7; D possibly corresponds to TRBD2 (5 bases). The CDR3 covers 14 residues. Germline values: CDR1 MDHEN, CDR2 SYDVKM. The V gene lost 7 bases and the J gene lost 0 bases, with 13 bases spanning the gap. CDR3 sequence: CASMRRAFSYEQYF. CDR3 DNA: TGTGCCAGCATGCGGCGGGCCTTCTCCTACGAGCAGTACTTC.

This clone showed up just a few times. The chain carries TRBV27 and TRBJ2-4, with D possibly TRBD1 on 8 matching bases. Trimming removed 3 bases at V and 3 bases at J, with 18 bases between. CDR1 is MNHEY and CDR2 is SMNVEV in the germline V gene (reference sequence). The CDR3 contains 17 residues. CDR3 in DNA: TGTGCCAGCAGTTTCGGTCCAGGGGGCGGGGGCAAAAACATTCAGTACTTC. Its protein product is CASSFGPGGGGKNIQYF.

V gene TRBV19 combines with J gene TRBJ2-7; no firm D call. V lost 6 bases, J lost 0 bases, and 12 bases lay in between. Germline CDR1 and CDR2: LNHDA and SQIVND (reference sequence). The CDR3 has 14 residues. This CDR3 is CASRKGGSSYEQYF. The CDR3 nucleotides read TGTGCCAGTAGAAAAGGCGGAAGCTCCTACGAGCAGTACTTC.